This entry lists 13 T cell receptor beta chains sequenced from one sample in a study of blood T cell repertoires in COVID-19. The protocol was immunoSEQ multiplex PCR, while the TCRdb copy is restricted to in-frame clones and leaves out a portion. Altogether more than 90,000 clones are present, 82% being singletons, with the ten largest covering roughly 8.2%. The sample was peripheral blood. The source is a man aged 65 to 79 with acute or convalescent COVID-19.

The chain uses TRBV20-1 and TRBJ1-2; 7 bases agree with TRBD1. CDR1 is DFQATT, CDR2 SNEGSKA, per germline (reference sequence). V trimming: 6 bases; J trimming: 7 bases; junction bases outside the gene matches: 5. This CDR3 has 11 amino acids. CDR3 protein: CSAPTGVGYTF. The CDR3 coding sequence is TGCAGTGCCCCAACAGGGGTTGGCTACACCTTC.

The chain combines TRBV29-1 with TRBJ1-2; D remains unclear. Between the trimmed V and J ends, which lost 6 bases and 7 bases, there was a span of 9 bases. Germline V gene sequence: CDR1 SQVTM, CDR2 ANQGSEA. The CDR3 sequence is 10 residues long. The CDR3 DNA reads TGCAGCGTCGGGGAAGGTGGCTACACCTTC. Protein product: CSVGEGGYTF.

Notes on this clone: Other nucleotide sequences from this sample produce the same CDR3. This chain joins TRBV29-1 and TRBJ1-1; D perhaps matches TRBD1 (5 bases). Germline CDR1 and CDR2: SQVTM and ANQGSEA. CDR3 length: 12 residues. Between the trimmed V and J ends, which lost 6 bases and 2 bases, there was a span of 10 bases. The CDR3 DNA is TGCAGCGTGAGCCAGGGTAACACTGAAGCTTTCTTT. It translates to CSVSQGNTEAFF. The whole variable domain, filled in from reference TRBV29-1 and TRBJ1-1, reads SAVISQKPSRDICQRGTSLTIQCQVDSQVTMMFWYRQQPGQSLTLIATANQGSEATYESGFVIDKFPISRPNLTFSTLTVSNMSPEDSSIYLCSVSQGNTEAFFGQGTRLTVV.

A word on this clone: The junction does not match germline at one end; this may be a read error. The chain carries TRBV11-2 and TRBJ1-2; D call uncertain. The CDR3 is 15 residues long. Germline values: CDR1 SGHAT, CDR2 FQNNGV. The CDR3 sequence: CASTLMRQPIYGYTF. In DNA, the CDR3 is TGTGCCAGCACCTTAATGAGGCAGCCCATCTATGGCTACACCTTC.

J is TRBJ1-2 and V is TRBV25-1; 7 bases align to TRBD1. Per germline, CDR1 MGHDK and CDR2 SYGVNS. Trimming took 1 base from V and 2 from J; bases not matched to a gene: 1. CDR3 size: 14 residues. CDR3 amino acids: CASSESGQNYGYTF. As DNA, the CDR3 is TGTGCCAGCAGTGAATCGGGACAGAACTATGGCTACACCTTC.

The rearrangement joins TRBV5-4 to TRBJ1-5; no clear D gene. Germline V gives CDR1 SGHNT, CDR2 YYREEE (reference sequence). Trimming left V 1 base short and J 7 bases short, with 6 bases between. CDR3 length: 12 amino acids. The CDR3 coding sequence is TGTGCCAGCAGCTTGTCCGGGCAGCCCCAGCATTTT. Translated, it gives CASSLSGQPQHF. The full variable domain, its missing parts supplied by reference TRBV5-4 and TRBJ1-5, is ETGVTQSPTHLIKTRGQQVTLRCSSQSGHNTVSWYQQALGQGPQFIFQYYREEENGRGNFPPRFSGLQFPNYSSELNVNALELDDSALYLCASSLSGQPQHFGDGTRLSIL.

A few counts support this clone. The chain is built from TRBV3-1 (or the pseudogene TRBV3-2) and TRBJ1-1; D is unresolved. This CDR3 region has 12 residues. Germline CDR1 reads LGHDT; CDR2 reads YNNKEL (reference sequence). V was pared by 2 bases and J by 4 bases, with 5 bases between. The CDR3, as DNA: TGTGCCAGCAGCCAAACGAGCACTGAAGCTTTCTTT. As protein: CASSQTSTEAFF.

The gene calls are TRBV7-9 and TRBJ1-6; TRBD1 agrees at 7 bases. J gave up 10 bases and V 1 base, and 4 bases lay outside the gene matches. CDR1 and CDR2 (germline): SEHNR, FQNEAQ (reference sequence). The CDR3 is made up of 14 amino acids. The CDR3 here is CASSLGTGPSPLHF. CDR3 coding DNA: TGTGCCAGCAGCTTAGGGACAGGCCCCTCACCCCTCCACTTT.

The CDR3 loop reads CSARKGDRTYF. The CDR3 DNA reads TGCAGTGCAAGGAAGGGGGACAGGACGTACTTC. The chain joins TRBV20-1 to TRBJ2-4; 8 bases map to TRBD1. Unmatched junction bases numbered 10, after V lost 6 bases and J lost 15 bases. CDR1 is DFQATT, CDR2 SNEGSKA, per germline (reference sequence). The CDR3 has 11 amino acids.

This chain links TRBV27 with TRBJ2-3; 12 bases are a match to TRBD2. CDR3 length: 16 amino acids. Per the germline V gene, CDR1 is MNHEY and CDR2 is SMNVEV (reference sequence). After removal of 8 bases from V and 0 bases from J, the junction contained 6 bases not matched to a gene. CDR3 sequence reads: CASRLAGGASTDTQYF. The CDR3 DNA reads TGTGCCAGCCGGCTAGCGGGGGGGGCTAGCACAGATACGCAGTATTTT.

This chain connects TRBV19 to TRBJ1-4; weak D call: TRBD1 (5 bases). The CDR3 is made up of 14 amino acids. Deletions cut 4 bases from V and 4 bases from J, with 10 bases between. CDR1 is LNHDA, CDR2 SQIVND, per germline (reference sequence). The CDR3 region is CASSTGGDNEKLFF. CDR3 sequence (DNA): TGTGCCAGTAGTACCGGGGGAGATAATGAAAAACTGTTTTTT. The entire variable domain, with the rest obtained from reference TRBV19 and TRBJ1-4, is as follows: DGGITQSPKYLFRKEGQNVTLSCEQNLNHDAMYWYRQDPGQGLRLIYYSQIVNDFQKGDIAEGYSVSREKKESFPLTVTSAQKNPTAFYLCASSTGGDNEKLFFGSGTQLSVL.

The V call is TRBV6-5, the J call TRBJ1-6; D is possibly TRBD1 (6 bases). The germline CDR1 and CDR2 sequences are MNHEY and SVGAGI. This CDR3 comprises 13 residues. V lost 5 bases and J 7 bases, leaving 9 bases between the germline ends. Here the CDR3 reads CASSNTGNSPLHF. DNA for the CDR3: TGTGCCAGCAGTAACACAGGGAATTCACCCCTCCACTTT.

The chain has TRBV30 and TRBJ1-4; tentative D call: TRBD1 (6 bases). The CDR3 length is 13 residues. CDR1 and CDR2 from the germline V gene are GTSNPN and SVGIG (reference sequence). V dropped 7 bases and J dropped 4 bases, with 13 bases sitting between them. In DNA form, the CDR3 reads TGTGCCTCCCAGGGGCGGAATAATGAAAAACTGTTTTTT. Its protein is CASQGRNNEKLFF.